These 6 T cell receptor beta chains were all obtained from the same sample, sequenced in a study of blood T cell repertoires in COVID-19. Assay: immunoSEQ multiplex PCR; the TCRdb copy retains only in-frame clones and omits some. The repertoire consists of around 140,000 clones, with about 85% occurring once and the leading ten covering roughly 2.5%. Sequenced sample: peripheral blood. These receptor sequences come from a human donor with COVID-19, enrolled during active disease. The donor label of this sample is uncertain.

A single count supports this clone. The gene calls are TRBV15 and TRBJ2-1, with unresolved D. The CDR3 has 12 amino acids. V shed 3 bases and J shed 3 bases, with 3 bases lying between them. In germline, CDR1 is LNHNV, CDR2 YYDKDF (reference sequence). The CDR3 DNA sequence: TGTGCCACCAGCAGCGGCTACAATGAGCAGTTCTTC. This translates into CATSSGYNEQFF.

This clone came up once. This rearrangement joins TRBV11-2 to TRBJ2-2; 9 bases map to TRBD2. This CDR3 region has 17 residues. The germline gives CDR1 SGHAT, CDR2 FQNNGV. The J segment lost 4 bases and the V segment lost 8 bases, leaving 14 bases of the junction unmatched. CDR3 sequence reads: CASSRISGRLGTGELFF. The CDR3 DNA sequence: TGTGCCAGCTCGCGGATTAGCGGGAGATTAGGCACCGGGGAGCTGTTTTTT.

The chain joins TRBV7-9 to TRBJ1-2; perhaps TRBD1 as D (5 bases). This CDR3 is built from 14 residues. Deletions cut 5 bases from V and 6 bases from J, with 16 bases between. CDR1 SEHNR and CDR2 FQNEAQ come from the germline V gene (reference sequence). In nucleotides, the CDR3 is TGTGCCAGCAGCACCCTGGGGGAGCGGGATGGCTACACCTTC. It is translated as CASSTLGERDGYTF.

The V call is TRBV24-1, the J call TRBJ1-1; D gene uncertain. This CDR3 has 15 residues. V was cut by 1 base and J by 8 bases, with 16 bases left in between. Per the germline V gene, CDR1 is KGHDR and CDR2 is SFDVKD. CDR3 in amino acids: CATSDFIRGIPEAFF. The CDR3 region has the DNA TGTGCCACCAGTGATTTCATAAGAGGGATACCCGAAGCTTTCTTT.

The chain carries TRBV27 and TRBJ2-5; no firm D call. Trimming pared 2 bases from V and 5 bases from J, leaving 12 bases between. Germline-derived CDR1 and CDR2 are MNHEY and SMNVEV (reference sequence). The CDR3 covers 14 residues. The CDR3 nucleotides read TGTGCCAGCAGTTTAAGAGCCCCCGCGGAGACCCAGTACTTC. Protein product: CASSLRAPAETQYF.

The V and J genes are TRBV7-9 and TRBJ1-2, with 11 bases that match TRBD1. CDR1 and CDR2 (germline): SEHNR, FQNEAQ (reference sequence). The CDR3 contains 17 residues. V trimming: 5 bases; J trimming: 3 bases; junction bases outside the gene matches: 11. The CDR3 DNA follows: TGTGCCAGCAGCAGCCTAGGGACAGGGGGTAGAGACTATGGCTACACCTTC. As protein: CASSSLGTGGRDYGYTF.